This T cell receptor (beta chain) comes out of a study of blood T cell repertoires in COVID-19. Overall study: The United States, Italy and Spain provided the acute and convalescent COVID-19 samples. T cells, B-cell-depleted T cells, or PBMCs provided the cDNA or gDNA that served as material.

Some clones are missing from TCRdb's copy, which holds only in-frame ones; the method was immunoSEQ multiplex PCR. The sample includes about 430,000 clones, approximately 91% of them seen just once. The CDR3 has 15 amino acids. Germline V gene sequence: CDR1 MNHEY, CDR2 SVGAGI. The V end was cut by 2 bases, the J end by 3 bases, with 8 bases between. The TCR comes from a woman aged 18-35 years who had been exposed to COVID-19. The chain links TRBV6-5 to TRBJ1-6, with D possibly TRBD1 on 5 matching bases. The sample taken for sequencing was PBMCs or T cells enriched from blood (not recorded which). The CDR3, as DNA: TGTGCCAGCAGTTACCTAGGGGTCTATAATTCACCCCTCCACTTT. Protein product: CASSYLGVYNSPLHF.